This T cell receptor beta chain was captured in a study of blood T cell repertoires in COVID-19. CDR3 length: 14 amino acids. Germline CDR1 SGHNT, CDR2 YYREEE (reference sequence). V lost 3 bases, J lost 7 bases, and 13 bases lay in between. Using immunoSEQ multiplex PCR, the repertoire was profiled, and TCRdb retains in-frame clones only, with some absent. The table records around 140,000 clones, over 70% of them present only once. Cohorts were based on clinical histories the participants reported. Cohort 3 recovered donors had two negative PCRs, clearance, or symptom resolution. What was sequenced was PBMCs or T cells enriched from blood (not recorded which). The chain has TRBV5-4 and TRBJ1-4, with a tentative D call TRBD1 (6 bases). This TCR was recovered from a man in his sixties who had recovered from COVID-19. The DNA of the CDR3 is TGTGCCAGCAGCTCCCAGGGGATGAGTGAAAAACTGTTTTTT. Translated, it gives CASSSQGMSEKLFF. Full variable domain (remainder filled in from reference TRBV5-4 and TRBJ1-4): ETGVTQSPTHLIKTRGQQVTLRCSSQSGHNTVSWYQQALGQGPQFIFQYYREEENGRGNFPPRFSGLQFPNYSSELNVNALELDDSALYLCASSSQGMSEKLFFGSGTQLSVL.